This T cell receptor (beta chain) appears in the sequencing data of a study of response to subunit inactivated influenza vaccine. TCRdb processed the RT-PCR reads anew with MiXCR; each CDR3 protein has one entry. The sample contains some 540,000 distinct CDR3 sequences, around a quarter of which appear only once. The germline V and J ends were trimmed by 1 base and 0 bases, with 9 bases remaining between them. CDR3 size: 14 residues. Per the germline V gene, CDR1 is DFQATT and CDR2 is SNEGSKA (reference sequence). These sequences were also reported in another study, on T cells expressing NK-cell markers. That work adds: The cDNA for TCR beta came from 5'RACE template switching with UMIs. According to the study, TCR beta repertoires originated from sorted CD3+CD56+NKG2C+, CD3+CD56+NKG2C- and CD3+CD56-NKG2C+ T cells. Of the CD8+ T cells in about 6 donors, about 1.0-7.0% belonged to dominant NKG2C+ clonotypes. Researchers report these clonotypes also headed the CD3+CD56-NKG2C+ fraction in several donors. The HCMV specificity of the expanded NKG2C+ T cell clones stayed unresolved.

The specimen was CD4+ T cells sorted from PBMCs, collected about 12 days after vaccination. The origin of this receptor is a man in his forties or fifties who received an inactivated influenza vaccine. J is TRBJ2-5 and V is TRBV20-1, with D uncertain. The CDR3 sequence: CSARARVYQETQYF. The CDR3 DNA is TGCAGTGCTAGAGCTCGAGTGTACCAAGAGACCCAGTACTTC.